Following are 9 T cell receptor beta chains from one sample sequenced in a study of early stage breast cancer tumors. Repertoires were generated with immunoSEQ multiplex PCR, while TCRdb's copy carries only in-frame clones and drops some. The sample has approximately 52,000 clones, 75% to 85% seen once. Sequenced sample: blood. The receptors come from a person between 50 and 60 years old with breast cancer.

This clone was detected only once. This rearrangement joins TRBV6-5 to TRBJ2-7; TRBD2 might be the D (5 bases). The germline V gene encodes CDR1 MNHEY and CDR2 SVGAGI. V gave up 4 bases and J gave up 0 bases, with 13 bases separating them. CDR3 size: 15 residues. The CDR3 DNA reads TGTGCCAGCAGTTTAACTAGACTTAGCTCCTACGAGCAGTACTTC. This sequence encodes CASSLTRLSSYEQYF.

CDR3 nucleotides: TGTGCCAGCAGTCCCCATACTAGACCAGATACGCAGTATTTT. Its translation: CASSPHTRPDTQYF. This chain links TRBV6-1 with TRBJ2-3, with D possibly TRBD2 on 5 matching bases. Germline V gives CDR1 MNHNS, CDR2 SASEGT. Deletions cut 5 bases from V and 4 bases from J, with 13 bases between. The CDR3 is 14 amino acids.

This clone occurred once. The V call is TRBV18, the J call TRBJ2-1; weak D call: TRBD1 (5 bases). V shed 3 bases and J shed 4 bases, with 16 bases lying between them. Germline values: CDR1 KGHSH, CDR2 LQKENI. The CDR3 sequence is 16 residues long. CDR3 coding DNA: TGTGCCAGCTCACCCCAACCCTTGACAGCATACAATGAGCAGTTCTTC. Translating gives CASSPQPLTAYNEQFF.

This chain uses TRBV4-1 with TRBJ2-2; TRBD2 matches 8 bases. Germline-derived CDR1 and CDR2 are MGHRA and YSYEKL. The CDR3 totals 17 residues. Trimming took 1 base from V and 7 from J; bases not matched to a gene: 11. The CDR3 nucleotides are TGCGCCAGCAGCCAAGTTGATATGGGACTAGTTTTCGGGGAGCTGTTTTTT. Protein product: CASSQVDMGLVFGELFF.

The genes are TRBV30 and TRBJ1-1, with unresolved D. Per germline, CDR1 GTSNPN and CDR2 SVGIG (reference sequence). The V end was cut by 2 bases, the J end by 7 bases, with 8 bases between. The CDR3 runs 11 residues. The CDR3 protein is CAWSSPLEAFF. The CDR3 coding sequence is TGTGCCTGGAGTAGCCCACTTGAAGCTTTCTTT.

This sequence joins TRBV7-9 and TRBJ2-3; D is ambiguous. This CDR3 comprises 12 residues. V dropped 4 bases and J dropped 5 bases, with 7 bases sitting between them. The germline CDR1 and CDR2 sequences are SEHNR and FQNEAQ (reference sequence). As DNA, the CDR3 is TGTGCCAGCAGCTATCAGGTAGATACGCAGTATTTT. Protein product: CASSYQVDTQYF.

The rearrangement joins TRBV7-2 to TRBJ2-3, with D perhaps assigned TRBD1 or TRBD2 (5 bases each). There are 16 residues in the CDR3. CDR1 is SGHTA, CDR2 FQGNSA, per germline. With 2 bases removed from V and 1 base from J, the gap between germline ends came to 13 bases. The CDR3 DNA follows: TGTGCCAGCAGCTTATTGGGGGACGTTGGCACAGATACGCAGTATTTT. This gives the protein CASSLLGDVGTDTQYF.

On this clone: One end of the junction fails to match germline, which may point to a read error. The genes are TRBV7-7 and TRBJ2-1; 13 positions match TRBD2. The germline V gene has CDR1 SSHAT and CDR2 FNYEAQ (reference sequence). This CDR3 is built from 17 residues. CDR3 protein: CASSLSSGLAGYNEQFF. The CDR3 nucleotides read TGTGCTAGCAGCTTAAGTTCGGGACTAGCGGGATACAATGAGCAGTTCTTC.

The chain carries TRBV15 and TRBJ2-7, with 12 positions matching TRBD2. The CDR3 loop spans 15 amino acids. Trimming removed 0 bases from V and 6 bases from J; junction bases left unmatched: 3. Looked up from germline, CDR1 is LNHNV and CDR2 is YYDKDF (reference sequence). CDR3 nucleotides: TGTGCCACCAGCAGAGACCTAGCGGGAGGGGCCGAGCAGTACTTC. It codes for CATSRDLAGGAEQYF.